This passage covers 2 T cell receptor beta chains from one sample sequenced in a study of PD-1 blockade in classical Hodgkin lymphoma. TCRdb's copy holds only in-frame clones and misses some; the assay was immunoSEQ multiplex PCR. This sample carries some 4,600 clones, roughly two thirds of them seen once, and the ten largest clones take approximately 27%. Time point of the sample: cycle 4 day 1 (C4D1), after 6 weeks of nivolumab. Brentuximab vedotin exposure varied among the patients, all of whom had relapsed after autologous stem cell transplantation. The sample here was peripheral blood mononuclear cells (PBMCs), taken before the fourth cycle of nivolumab. The receptors were sampled from a human donor with classical Hodgkin lymphoma.

This chain links TRBV7-2 with TRBJ2-4; D is uncertain. The ends were cut back, 1 base at V and 1 base at J, with 5 bases in the middle. The V gene's germline CDR1 is SGHTA and CDR2 FQGNSA. The CDR3 is made up of 14 amino acids. CDR3 protein: CASSLERAKNIQYF. The CDR3 nucleotides read TGTGCCAGCAGCTTAGAGAGGGCCAAAAACATTCAGTACTTC.

The chain uses TRBV6-5 and TRBJ2-1; D uncertain. Trimming shortened V by 8 bases and J by 7 bases, and 9 bases separated the two germline ends. The germline V gene encodes CDR1 MNHEY and CDR2 SVGAGI. The CDR3 sequence is 11 residues long. The chain's CDR3 is CASASGNEQFF. CDR3 in DNA: TGTGCCAGCGCCTCAGGAAATGAGCAGTTCTTC.